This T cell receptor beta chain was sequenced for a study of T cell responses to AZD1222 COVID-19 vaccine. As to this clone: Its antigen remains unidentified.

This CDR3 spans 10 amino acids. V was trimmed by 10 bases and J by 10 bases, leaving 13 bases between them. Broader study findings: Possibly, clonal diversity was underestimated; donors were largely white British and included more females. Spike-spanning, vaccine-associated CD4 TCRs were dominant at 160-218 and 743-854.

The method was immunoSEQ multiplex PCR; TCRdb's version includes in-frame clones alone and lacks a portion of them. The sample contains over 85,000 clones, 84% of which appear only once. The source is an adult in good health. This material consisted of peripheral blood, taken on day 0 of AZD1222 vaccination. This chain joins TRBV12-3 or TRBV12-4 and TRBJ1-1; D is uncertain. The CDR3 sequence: CATGRPRAFF. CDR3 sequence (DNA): TGTGCCACTGGACGCCCGAGAGCTTTCTTT.